This T cell receptor beta chain was profiled in a study of vaccination effects on CD4 cells after COVID-19. Notes on this clone: The antigen is unknown.

Using immunoSEQ multiplex PCR, the repertoire was profiled, and TCRdb retains in-frame clones only, with some absent. This table has roughly 25,000 clones, 69% appearing once. Pools of viral peptides were used by the ViraFEST assay to expand antigen-specific CD4+ T cells ahead of sequencing. CD4+ T cell isolation took place after approximately 11 days of culture. By PCR, the person was confirmed to have had SARS-CoV-2 infection between March and December 2020. The material was CD4+ T cells from PBMCs cultured with SARS-CoV-2 spike peptides, obtained before COVID-19 vaccination. This sequence was found in a human donor who had a prior SARS-CoV-2 infection.

CDR3 nucleotide sequence: TGTGCCAGCAGCCAAGCCGCCGCCTATGGCTACACCTTC. Its translation: CASSQAAAYGYTF. The V gene is TRBV4-2, the J gene TRBJ1-2; no definite D call. Trimming took 1 base from V and 4 from J, leaving 7 bases between them. Germline V CDR1 and CDR2: LGHNA, YNFKEQ. This CDR3 has 13 residues.